The entry below gives a single T cell receptor (beta chain) sequence along with its context. The antigen it recognizes is unknown. No qualities accompany the bases; no much larger clone lies one base away. From a lookup of the germline V gene, CDR1 and CDR2 are MDHEN and SYDVKM. From the cysteine through the phenylalanine, the CDR3 covers 15 amino acids. Only the CDR3 DNA is retained, 45 bases long and in frame from the first base. Here V drops 6 bases and J drops 4 bases, and the junction holds 8 bases not matched to any gene. Participants in the prospective study were aged about 18 to 100 years, lived in over 20 United States geographic areas, and enrolled through a virtual design. In the prospective study, participants were assigned to cohorts based on the clinical history participants reported in a screening survey and a study questionnaire. Exposed participants had been in contact with someone with a PCR-confirmed or clinician-diagnosed COVID-19 case within 2 weeks of study entry. In the prospective study, mobile phlebotomists collected whole blood, serum and a nasopharyngeal or oropharyngeal swab from each participant. Additional blood draws and questionnaires over an approximately 2-month period could optionally be provided by prospective study participants. Before DNA extraction, prospective study blood samples were shipped either frozen or at room temperature.

This sample was taken from a study of blood T cell repertoires in COVID-19 (TCRdb year 2020). At the level of the whole study: Samples covering the acute and convalescent phases of COVID-19 were provided by collaborators in the United States, Italy and Spain. The material from the prospective study consisted of cDNA or gDNA derived from T cells, B-cell-depleted T cells, or PBMCs. Subjects who had been exposed to COVID-19, were actively infected with it, or had recovered from it provided the deeply sampled blood TCRbeta repertoires that made up the dataset. The repertoires were released in a freely available public database intended as a resource for research on the immune response to SARS-CoV-2. Samples were obtained from the ongoing ImmuneRACE study (first 160 participants) and from 1,254 subjects provided by 6 global collaborators. Sample metadata almost always included a de-identified subject ID, COVID-19 status, age in years and sex. Where available, HLA class I and class II types were obtained from metadata supplied by the sample provider rather than from assay-based typing. Findings and caveats that apply to the study as a whole: How much clinical and demographic metadata was included differed by source and by participant, and the metadata was provided uncurated.

TCRbeta CDR3 regions were amplified from genomic DNA by means of the immunoSEQ Assay, a bias-controlled multiplex PCR. In the original analysis: The number of nucleated cells in each sample was estimated from the amplification of reference gene primers within the assay. Sequence reads were collapsed and filtered to measure the absolute abundance of every unique TCRbeta CDR3 rearrangement. For each sample, productive Simpson clonality was calculated as the square root of Simpson's diversity index over productive rearrangements. In its TCRdb copy, this immuneACCESS table keeps in-frame sequences only and misses some clones. Where compared with another copy, unresolved V genes explain less than half of these, and the others have no known cause. D and trimming come from the DNA, and the V and J calls and clone size come from that table. For this sample the table gives hundreds of thousands of clones, of which around 85% were detected only once. The ten top clones hold 1.5% to 2% of the sample.

The chain joins TRBV28 to TRBJ2-4; 8 of the junction bases match TRBD1. Source material: PBMCs or T cells enriched from blood (not recorded which). The sequence derives from a woman in her twenties or thirties who had been exposed to COVID-19. The DNA sequence is given as TGTGCCAGCAGCGGGACAGGAACCCAAAAAAACATTCAGTACTTC. This codes for CASSGTGTQKNIQYF.